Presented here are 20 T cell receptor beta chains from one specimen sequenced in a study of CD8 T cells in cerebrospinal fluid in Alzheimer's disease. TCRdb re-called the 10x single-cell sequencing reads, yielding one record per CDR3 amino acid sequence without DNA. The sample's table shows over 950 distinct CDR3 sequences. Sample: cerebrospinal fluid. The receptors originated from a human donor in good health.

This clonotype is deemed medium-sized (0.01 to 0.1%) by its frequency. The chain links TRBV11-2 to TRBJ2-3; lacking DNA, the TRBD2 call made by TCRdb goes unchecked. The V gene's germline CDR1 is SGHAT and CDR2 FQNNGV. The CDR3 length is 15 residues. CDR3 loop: CASSLLAGGTDTQYF.

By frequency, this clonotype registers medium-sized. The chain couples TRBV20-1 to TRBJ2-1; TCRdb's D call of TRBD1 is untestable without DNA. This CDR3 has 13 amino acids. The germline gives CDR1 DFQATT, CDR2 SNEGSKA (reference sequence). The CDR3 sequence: CSQNRGQYNEQFF.

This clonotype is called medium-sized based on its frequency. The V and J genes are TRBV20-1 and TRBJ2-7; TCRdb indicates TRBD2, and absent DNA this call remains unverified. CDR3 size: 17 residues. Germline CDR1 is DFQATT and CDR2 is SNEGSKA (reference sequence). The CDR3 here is CSASVAGGSYSSYEQYF.

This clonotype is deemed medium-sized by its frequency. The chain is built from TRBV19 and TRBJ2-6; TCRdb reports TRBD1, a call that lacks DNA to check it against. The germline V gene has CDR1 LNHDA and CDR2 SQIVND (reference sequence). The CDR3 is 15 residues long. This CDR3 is CASTEGGRGANVLTF.

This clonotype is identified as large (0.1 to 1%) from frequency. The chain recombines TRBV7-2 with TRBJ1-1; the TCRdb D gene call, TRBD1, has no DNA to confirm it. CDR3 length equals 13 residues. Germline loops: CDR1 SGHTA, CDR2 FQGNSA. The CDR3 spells CASSLPGRNEAFF.

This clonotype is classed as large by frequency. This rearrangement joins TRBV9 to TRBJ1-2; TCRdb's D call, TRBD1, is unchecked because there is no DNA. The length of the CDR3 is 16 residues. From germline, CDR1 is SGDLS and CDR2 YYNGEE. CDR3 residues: CASGERQGPPHYGYTF.

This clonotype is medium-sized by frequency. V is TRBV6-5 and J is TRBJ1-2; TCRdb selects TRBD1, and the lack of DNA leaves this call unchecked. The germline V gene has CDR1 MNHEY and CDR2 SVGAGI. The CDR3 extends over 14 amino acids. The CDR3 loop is CASSYGDRNYGYTF.

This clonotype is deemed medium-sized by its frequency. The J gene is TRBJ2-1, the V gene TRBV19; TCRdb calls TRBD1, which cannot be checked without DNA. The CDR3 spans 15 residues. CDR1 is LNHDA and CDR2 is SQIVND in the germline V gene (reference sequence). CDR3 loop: CASSITGGRYNEQFF.

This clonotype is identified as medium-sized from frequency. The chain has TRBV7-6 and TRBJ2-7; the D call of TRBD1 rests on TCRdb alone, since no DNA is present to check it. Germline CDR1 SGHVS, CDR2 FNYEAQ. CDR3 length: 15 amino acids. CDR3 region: CASSLGTRGTYEQYF.

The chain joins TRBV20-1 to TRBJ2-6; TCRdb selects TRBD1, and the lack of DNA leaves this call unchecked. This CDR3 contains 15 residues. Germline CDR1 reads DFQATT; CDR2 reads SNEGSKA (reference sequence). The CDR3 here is CSASPLDSGANVLTF.

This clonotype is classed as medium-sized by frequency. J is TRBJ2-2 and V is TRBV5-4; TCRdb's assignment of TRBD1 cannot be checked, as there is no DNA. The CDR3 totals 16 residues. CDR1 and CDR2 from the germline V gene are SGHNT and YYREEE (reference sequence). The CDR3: CASSAGGTGVSGELFF.

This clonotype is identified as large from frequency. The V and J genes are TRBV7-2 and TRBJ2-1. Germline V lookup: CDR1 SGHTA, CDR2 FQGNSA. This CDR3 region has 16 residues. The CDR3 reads CASSLSGSSSYNEQFF.

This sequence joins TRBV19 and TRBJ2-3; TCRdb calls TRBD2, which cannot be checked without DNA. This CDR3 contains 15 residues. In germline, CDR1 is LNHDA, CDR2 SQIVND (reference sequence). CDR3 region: CASSPTSGGSDTQYF.

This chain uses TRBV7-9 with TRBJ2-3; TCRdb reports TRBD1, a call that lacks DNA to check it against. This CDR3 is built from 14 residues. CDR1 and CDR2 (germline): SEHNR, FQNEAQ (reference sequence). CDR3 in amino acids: CASSDPSGPDTQYF.

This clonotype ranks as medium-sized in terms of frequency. The CDR3: CASSFYLRDEAFF. V gene TRBV5-8 combines with J gene TRBJ1-1; TCRdb outputs TRBD1, but without DNA this stays unchecked. The V gene's germline CDR1 is SGHTS and CDR2 YDEGEE. The length of the CDR3 is 13 residues.

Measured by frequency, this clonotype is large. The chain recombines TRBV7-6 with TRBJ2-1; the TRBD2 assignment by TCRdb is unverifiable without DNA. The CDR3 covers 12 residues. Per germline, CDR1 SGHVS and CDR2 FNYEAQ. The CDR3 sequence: CASSRGNNEQFF.

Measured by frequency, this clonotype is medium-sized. The CDR3 spells CASSYSAGGPLYF. The chain couples TRBV6-5 to TRBJ1-3; the D call of TRBD1 rests on TCRdb alone, since no DNA is present to check it. CDR3 length equals 13 residues. Germline lookup yields CDR1 MNHEY and CDR2 SVGAGI.

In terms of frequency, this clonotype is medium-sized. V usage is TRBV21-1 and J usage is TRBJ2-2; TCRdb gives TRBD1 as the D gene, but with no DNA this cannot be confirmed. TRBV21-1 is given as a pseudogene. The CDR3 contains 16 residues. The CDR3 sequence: CASSKGSGRGTGELFF.

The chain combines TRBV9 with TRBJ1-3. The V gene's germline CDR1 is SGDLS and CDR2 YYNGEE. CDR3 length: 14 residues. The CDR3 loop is CASSPLVSGNTIYF.

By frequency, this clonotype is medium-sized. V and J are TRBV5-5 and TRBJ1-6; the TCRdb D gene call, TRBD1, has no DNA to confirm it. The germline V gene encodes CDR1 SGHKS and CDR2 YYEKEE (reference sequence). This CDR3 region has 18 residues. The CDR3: CASQHYDRSSSYNSPLHF. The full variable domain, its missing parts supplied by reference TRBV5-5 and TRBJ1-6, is DAGVTQSPTHLIKTRGQQVTLRCSPISGHKSVSWYQQVLGQGPQFIFQYYEKEERGRGNFPDRFSARQFPNYSSELNVNALLLGDSALYLCASQHYDRSSSYNSPLHFGNGTRLTVT.